A selection of T cell receptor beta chains follows, all from one sample in a study of T-cell memory formation after mild COVID-19. TCRdb redid the calling of the 5' RACE reads with MiXCR, one entry per CDR3 protein. The sample contains 350,000 to 450,000 distinct CDR3 sequences, roughly 20% of which appear only once. Input material: PBMCs or a T cell subset sorted from them (not recorded which). All receptors derive from an adult woman who had mild COVID-19 (a few samples of this study predate the infection). Cell type and time point are not known. Both conserved end residues are part of each CDR3. The order of the fields is CDR3 protein, CDR3 DNA, CDR3 length, D gene, J gene, clone size, V gene. A D gene is named only where the DNA matches it firmly. Only some rows state a clone size, as once, few, many or a class for expanded clones.

CASSLVPLTSGKGNEQFF | TGTGCCAGCAGCTTAGTCCCCCTGACTAGCGGGAAAGGTAATGAGCAGTTCTTC | 18 | TRBD2 | TRBJ2-1 | few | TRBV7-3
CSATRVNQPQHF | TGCAGTGCAACCAGGGTCAATCAGCCCCAGCATTTT | 12 | NA | TRBJ1-5 | NA | TRBV20-1
CASSLTGGDSPLHF | TGTGCCAGCAGCTTGACAGGGGGCGATTCACCCCTCCACTTT | 14 | TRBD1 | TRBJ1-6 | NA | TRBV5-6
CATSLAGGYNEQFF | TGTGCCACCAGTCTGGCAGGGGGATACAATGAGCAGTTCTTC | 14 | TRBD1 | TRBJ2-1 | few | TRBV24-1
CASSLAPGYEQYF | TGCGCCAGCAGCTTGGCCCCAGGCTACGAGCAGTACTTC | 13 | NA | TRBJ2-7 | many | TRBV7-9
CSVVEGNGNQPQHF | TGCAGCGTTGTCGAGGGGAATGGCAATCAGCCCCAGCATTTT | 14 | NA | TRBJ1-5 | NA | TRBV29-1
CASSRAGGPSTPSGANVLTF | TGTGCCAGCAGCCGGGCGGGGGGGCCCTCAACTCCCTCTGGGGCCAACGTCCTGACTTTC | 20 | TRBD2 | TRBJ2-6 | NA | TRBV7-9
CASSPGLNTDTQYF | TGCGCCAGCAGCCCGGGACTAAACACAGATACGCAGTATTTT | 14 | TRBD2 | TRBJ2-3 | many | TRBV4-1
CAISESPPEAFF | TGTGCCATCAGTGAGTCTCCCCCTGAAGCTTTCTTT | 12 | NA | TRBJ1-1 | many | TRBV10-3
CASSQGDRQGATQYF | TGTGCCAGCAGCCAAGGGGACAGGCAAGGAGCGACCCAGTACTTC | 15 | TRBD1 | TRBJ2-5 | NA | TRBV4-2
CASSYPTSGRAIAYNEQFF | TGTGCCAGCAGTTATCCGACTAGCGGGAGGGCCATCGCCTACAATGAGCAGTTCTTC | 19 | TRBD2 | TRBJ2-1 | few | TRBV6-2/TRBV6-3
CSATRERGVYEQYF | TGCAGTGCTACCCGAGAGCGGGGGGTCTACGAGCAGTACTTC | 14 | TRBD2 | TRBJ2-7 | once | TRBV20-1
CASSISIALDEQFF | TGTGCCAGTAGTATATCTATCGCCCTCGATGAGCAGTTCTTC | 14 | NA | TRBJ2-1 | few | TRBV19
CASSKVAGTTDTQYF | TGTGCCAGCAGCAAGGTGGCGGGGACCACAGATACGCAGTATTTT | 15 | NA | TRBJ2-3 | few | TRBV2
CASSFRQGVNEKLFF | TGTGCCAGCAGCTTCCGACAGGGCGTCAATGAAAAACTGTTTTTT | 15 | TRBD1 | TRBJ1-4 | NA | TRBV7-9
CASSPRGGYGYTF | TGTGCCAGCTCACCACGCGGGGGCTATGGCTACACCTTC | 13 | NA | TRBJ1-2 | few | TRBV18
CASSSTYRTGTNYGYTF | TGTGCCAGCAGCTCCACATACCGGACAGGGACTAACTATGGCTACACCTTC | 17 | TRBD1 | TRBJ1-2 | few | TRBV7-9